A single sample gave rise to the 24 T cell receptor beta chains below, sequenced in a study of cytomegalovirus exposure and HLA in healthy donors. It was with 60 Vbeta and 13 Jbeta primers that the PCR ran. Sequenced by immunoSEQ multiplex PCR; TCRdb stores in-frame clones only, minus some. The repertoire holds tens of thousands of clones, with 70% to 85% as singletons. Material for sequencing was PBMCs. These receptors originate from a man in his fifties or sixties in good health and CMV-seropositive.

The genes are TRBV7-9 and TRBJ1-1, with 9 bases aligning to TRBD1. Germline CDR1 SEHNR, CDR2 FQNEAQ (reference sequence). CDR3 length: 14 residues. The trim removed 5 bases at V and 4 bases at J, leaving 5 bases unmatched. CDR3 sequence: CASSPQGAVTEAFF. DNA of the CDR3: TGTGCCAGCAGCCCACAGGGGGCGGTCACTGAAGCTTTCTTT.

The CDR3 nucleotides are TGTGCCAGCAGTCCGCTACTAGCGGGAGGTCCCTACGAGCAGTACTTC. Protein: CASSPLLAGGPYEQYF. The chain uses TRBV6-6 and TRBJ2-7, with 12 bases lining up with TRBD2. This CDR3 region has 16 residues. Germline CDR1 MNHNY, CDR2 SVGAGI (reference sequence). With V trimmed by 5 bases and J by 2 bases, 7 bases remained unmatched.

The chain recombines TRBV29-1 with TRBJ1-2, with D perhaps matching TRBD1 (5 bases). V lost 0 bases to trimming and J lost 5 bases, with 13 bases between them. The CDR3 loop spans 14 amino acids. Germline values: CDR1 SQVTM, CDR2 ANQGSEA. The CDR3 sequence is CSVEEGVGGYGYTF. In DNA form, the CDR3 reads TGCAGCGTTGAAGAAGGGGTGGGTGGGTATGGCTACACCTTC.

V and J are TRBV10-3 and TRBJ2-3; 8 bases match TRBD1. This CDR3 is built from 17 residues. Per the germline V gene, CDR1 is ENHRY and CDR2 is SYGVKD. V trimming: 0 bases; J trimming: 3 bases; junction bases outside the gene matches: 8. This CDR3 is CAISESGQGSRTDTQYF. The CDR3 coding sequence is TGTGCCATCAGTGAGTCTGGACAGGGATCCAGAACAGATACGCAGTATTTT.

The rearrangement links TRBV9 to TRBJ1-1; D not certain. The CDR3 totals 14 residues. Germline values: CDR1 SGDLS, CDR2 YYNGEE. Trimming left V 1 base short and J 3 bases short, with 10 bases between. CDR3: CASSVRPGYTEAFF. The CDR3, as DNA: TGTGCCAGCAGCGTACGCCCGGGTTACACTGAAGCTTTCTTT.

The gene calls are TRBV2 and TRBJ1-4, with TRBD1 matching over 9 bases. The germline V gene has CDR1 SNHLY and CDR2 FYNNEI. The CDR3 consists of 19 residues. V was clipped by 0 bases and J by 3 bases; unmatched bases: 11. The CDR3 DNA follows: TGTGCCAGCAGTGAAGCGTGGGACAGGGCCCTAATGGCTAATGAAAAACTGTTTTTT. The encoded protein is CASSEAWDRALMANEKLFF.

The CDR3 region has the DNA TGTGCCAGCAGCTTCGCCGGGAAAAACACTGAAGCTTTCTTT. This translates into CASSFAGKNTEAFF. The V gene is TRBV11-3, the J gene TRBJ1-1; D unresolved. This CDR3 has 14 amino acids. Germline V gene data show CDR1 as SGHNT and CDR2 as YENEEA. V lost 3 bases, J lost 2 bases, and 10 bases lay in between.

CDR3 in DNA: TGTGCCAGTAGTATCGAGCGGTGGATGGGGTCTAGCAATCAGCCCCAGCATTTT. As protein: CASSIERWMGSSNQPQHF. The rearrangement joins TRBV19 to TRBJ1-5; D is ambiguous. The CDR3 consists of 18 residues. Between the trimmed V and J ends, which lost 3 bases and 0 bases, there was a span of 18 bases. CDR1 and CDR2 from the germline V gene are LNHDA and SQIVND (reference sequence).

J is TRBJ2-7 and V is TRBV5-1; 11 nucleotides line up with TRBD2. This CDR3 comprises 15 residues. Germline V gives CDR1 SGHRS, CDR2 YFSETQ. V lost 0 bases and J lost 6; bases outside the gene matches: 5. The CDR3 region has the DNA TGCGCCAGCAGCTTGGTCCAGCTAGCGGGAGGCGAGCAGTACTTC. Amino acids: CASSLVQLAGGEQYF.

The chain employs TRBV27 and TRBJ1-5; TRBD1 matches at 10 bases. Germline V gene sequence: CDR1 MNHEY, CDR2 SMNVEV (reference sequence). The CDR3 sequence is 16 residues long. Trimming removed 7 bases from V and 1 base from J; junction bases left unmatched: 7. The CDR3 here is CASKRGDRGSNQPQHF. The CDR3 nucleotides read TGTGCCAGCAAACGGGGGGACAGGGGCAGCAATCAGCCCCAGCATTTT.

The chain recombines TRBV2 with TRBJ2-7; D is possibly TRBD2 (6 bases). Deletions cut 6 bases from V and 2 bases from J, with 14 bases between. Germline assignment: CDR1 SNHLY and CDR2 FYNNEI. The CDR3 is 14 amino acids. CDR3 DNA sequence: TGTGCCAGCAGAGCCGGGGAGGAAACCTACGAGCAGTACTTC. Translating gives CASRAGEETYEQYF.

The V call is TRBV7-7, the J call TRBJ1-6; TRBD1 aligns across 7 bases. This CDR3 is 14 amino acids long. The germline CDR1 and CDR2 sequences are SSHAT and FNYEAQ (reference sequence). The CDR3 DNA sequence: TGTGCTAGACAGGGAAGCTCCTATAATTCACCCCTCCACTTT. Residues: CARQGSSYNSPLHF.

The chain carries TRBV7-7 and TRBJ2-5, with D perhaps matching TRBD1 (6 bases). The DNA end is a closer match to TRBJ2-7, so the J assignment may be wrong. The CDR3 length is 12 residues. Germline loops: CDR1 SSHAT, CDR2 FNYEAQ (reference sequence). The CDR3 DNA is TGTGCTGTGGGGGACAACCTCTACGAGCAGTACTTC. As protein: CAVGDNLYEQYF.

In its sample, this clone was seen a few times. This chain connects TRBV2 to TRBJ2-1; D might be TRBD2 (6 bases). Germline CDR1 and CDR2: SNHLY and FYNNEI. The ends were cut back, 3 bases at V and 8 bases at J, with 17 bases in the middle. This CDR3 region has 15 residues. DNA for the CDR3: TGTGCCAGCAGTGATCGAGCCCCGGAGGGACATGAGCAGTTCTTC. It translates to CASSDRAPEGHEQFF.

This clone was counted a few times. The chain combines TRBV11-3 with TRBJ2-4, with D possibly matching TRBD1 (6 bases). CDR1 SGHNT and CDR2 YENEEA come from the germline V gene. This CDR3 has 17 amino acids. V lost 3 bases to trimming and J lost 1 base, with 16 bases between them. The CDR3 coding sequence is TGTGCCAGCAGCTTTGACCGAGGGGGTACGGCCAAAAACATTCAGTACTTC. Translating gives CASSFDRGGTAKNIQYF.

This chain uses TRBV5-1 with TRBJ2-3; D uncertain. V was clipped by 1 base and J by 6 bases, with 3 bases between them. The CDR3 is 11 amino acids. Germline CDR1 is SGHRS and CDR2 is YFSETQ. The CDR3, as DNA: TGCGCCAGCAGCTTGCAGGATACGCAGTATTTT. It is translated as CASSLQDTQYF.

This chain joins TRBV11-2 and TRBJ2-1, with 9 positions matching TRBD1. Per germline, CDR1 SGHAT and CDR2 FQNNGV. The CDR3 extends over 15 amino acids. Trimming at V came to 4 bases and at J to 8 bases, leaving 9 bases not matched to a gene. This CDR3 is CASSSSDRGGDEQFF. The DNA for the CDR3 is TGTGCCAGCAGCTCTTCGGACAGGGGAGGGGATGAGCAGTTCTTC.

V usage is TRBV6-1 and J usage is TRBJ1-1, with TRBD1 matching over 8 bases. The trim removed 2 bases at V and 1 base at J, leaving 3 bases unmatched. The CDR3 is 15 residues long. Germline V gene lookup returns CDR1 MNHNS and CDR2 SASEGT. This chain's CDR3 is CASSEQGAANTEAFF. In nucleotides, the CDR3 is TGTGCCAGCAGTGAACAGGGGGCAGCGAACACTGAAGCTTTCTTT.

The CDR3 reads CASSIRTLTGYTF. In DNA form, the CDR3 reads TGTGCCAGTAGTATACGGACACTAACTGGCTACACCTTC. The genes are TRBV19 and TRBJ1-2; possibly TRBD1 for D (5 bases). Germline V lookup: CDR1 LNHDA, CDR2 SQIVND (reference sequence). V was pared by 2 bases and J by 7 bases, with 11 bases between. The CDR3 extends over 13 amino acids.

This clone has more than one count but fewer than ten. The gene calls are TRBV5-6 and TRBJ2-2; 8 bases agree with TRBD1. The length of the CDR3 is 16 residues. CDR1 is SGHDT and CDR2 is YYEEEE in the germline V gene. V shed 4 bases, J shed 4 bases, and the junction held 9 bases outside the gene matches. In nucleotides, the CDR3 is TGTGCCAGCAGCCCTATGGCCAGGGGGCTCACCGGGGAGCTGTTTTTT. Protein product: CASSPMARGLTGELFF.

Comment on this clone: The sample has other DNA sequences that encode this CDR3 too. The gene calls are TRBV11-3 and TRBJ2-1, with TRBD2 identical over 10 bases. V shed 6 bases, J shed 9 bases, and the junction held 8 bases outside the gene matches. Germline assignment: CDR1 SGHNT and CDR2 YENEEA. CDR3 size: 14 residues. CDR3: CASRASGSMGEQFF. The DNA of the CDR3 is TGTGCCAGCAGGGCTAGCGGGAGTATGGGTGAGCAGTTCTTC. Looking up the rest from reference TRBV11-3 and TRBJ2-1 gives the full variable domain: EAGVVQSPRYKIIEKKQPVAFWCNPISGHNTLYWYLQNLGQGPELLIRYENEEAVDDSQLPKDRFSAERLKGVDSTLKIQPAELGDSAVYLCASRASGSMGEQFFGPGTRLTVL.

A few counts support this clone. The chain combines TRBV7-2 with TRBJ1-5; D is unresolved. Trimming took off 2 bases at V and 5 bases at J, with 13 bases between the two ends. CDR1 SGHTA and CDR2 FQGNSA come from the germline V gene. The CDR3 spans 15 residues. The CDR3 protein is CASSLSFGADQPQHF. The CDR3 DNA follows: TGTGCCAGCAGCTTAAGTTTCGGAGCCGATCAGCCCCAGCATTTT. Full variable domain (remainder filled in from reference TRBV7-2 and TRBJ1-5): GAGVSQSPSNKVTEKGKDVELRCDPISGHTALYWYRQSLGQGLEFLIYFQGNSAPDKSGLPSDRFSAERTGGSVSTLTIQRTQQEDSAVYLCASSLSFGADQPQHFGDGTRLSIL.

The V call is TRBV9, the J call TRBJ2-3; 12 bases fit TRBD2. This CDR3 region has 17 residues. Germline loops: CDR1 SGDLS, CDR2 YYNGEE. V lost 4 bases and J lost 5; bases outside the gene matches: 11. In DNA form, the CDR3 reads TGTGCCAGCAGCCCCCACCCGACTAGCGGGAGTGGAGATACGCAGTATTTT. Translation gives CASSPHPTSGSGDTQYF.

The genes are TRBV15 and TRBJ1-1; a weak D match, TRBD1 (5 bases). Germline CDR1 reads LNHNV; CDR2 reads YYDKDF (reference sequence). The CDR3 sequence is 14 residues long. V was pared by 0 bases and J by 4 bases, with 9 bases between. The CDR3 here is CATSREWGGTEAFF. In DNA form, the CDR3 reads TGTGCCACCAGCAGAGAATGGGGCGGCACTGAAGCTTTCTTT.